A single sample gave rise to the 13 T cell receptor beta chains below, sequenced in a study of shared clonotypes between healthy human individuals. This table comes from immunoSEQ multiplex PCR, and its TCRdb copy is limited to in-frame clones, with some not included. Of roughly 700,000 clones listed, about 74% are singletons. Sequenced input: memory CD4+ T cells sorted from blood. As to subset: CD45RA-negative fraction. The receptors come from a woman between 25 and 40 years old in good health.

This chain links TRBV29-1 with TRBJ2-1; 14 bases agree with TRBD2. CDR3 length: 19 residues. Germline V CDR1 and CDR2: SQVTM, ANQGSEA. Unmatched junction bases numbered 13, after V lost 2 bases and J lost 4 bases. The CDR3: CSVERLAGGPFVGYNEQFF. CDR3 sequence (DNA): TGCAGCGTTGAACGACTAGCGGGAGGGCCGTTTGTGGGTTACAATGAGCAGTTCTTC.

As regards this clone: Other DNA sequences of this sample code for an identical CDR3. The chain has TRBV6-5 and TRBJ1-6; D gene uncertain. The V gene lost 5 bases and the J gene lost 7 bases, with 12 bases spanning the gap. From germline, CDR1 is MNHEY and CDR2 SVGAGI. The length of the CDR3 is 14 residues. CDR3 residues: CASSRTGMNSPLHF. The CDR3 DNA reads TGTGCCAGCAGTCGAACGGGAATGAATTCACCCCTCCACTTT.

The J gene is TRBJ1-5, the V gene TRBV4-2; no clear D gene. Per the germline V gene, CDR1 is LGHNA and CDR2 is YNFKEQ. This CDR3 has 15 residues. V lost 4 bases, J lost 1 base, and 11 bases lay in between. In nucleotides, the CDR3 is TGTGCCAGCAGCCTTGGCGAGACCAGCAATCAGCCCCAGCATTTT. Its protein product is CASSLGETSNQPQHF.

The CDR3 region is CASPSTGVNYGYTF. As DNA, the CDR3 is TGTGCCAGCCCTAGTACAGGGGTAAATTATGGCTACACCTTC. The chain has TRBV2 and TRBJ1-2, with 7 bases matching TRBD1. The CDR3 is made up of 14 amino acids. After removal of 8 bases from V and 5 bases from J, the junction contained 11 bases not matched to a gene. The V gene's germline CDR1 is SNHLY and CDR2 FYNNEI.

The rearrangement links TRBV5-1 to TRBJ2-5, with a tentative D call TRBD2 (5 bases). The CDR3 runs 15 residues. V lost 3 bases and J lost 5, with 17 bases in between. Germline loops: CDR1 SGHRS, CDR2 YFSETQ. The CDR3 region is CASSSTGGVAETQYF. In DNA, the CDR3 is TGCGCCAGCAGCTCGACCGGAGGAGTAGCGGAGACCCAGTACTTC.

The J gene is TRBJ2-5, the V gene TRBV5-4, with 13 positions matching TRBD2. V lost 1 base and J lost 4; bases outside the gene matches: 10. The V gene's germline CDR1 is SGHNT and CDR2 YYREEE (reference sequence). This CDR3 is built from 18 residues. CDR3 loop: CASSLFGLAGAMGETQYF. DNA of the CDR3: TGTGCCAGCAGCTTGTTCGGACTAGCGGGAGCCATGGGAGAGACCCAGTACTTC.

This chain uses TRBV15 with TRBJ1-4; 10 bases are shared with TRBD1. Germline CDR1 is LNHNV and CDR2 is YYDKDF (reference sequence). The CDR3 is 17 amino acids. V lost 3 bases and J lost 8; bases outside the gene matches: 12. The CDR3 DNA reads TGTGCCACCAGCAGGGATACGACAGGGGGCGACGGCGAAAAACTGTTTTTT. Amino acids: CATSRDTTGGDGEKLFF.

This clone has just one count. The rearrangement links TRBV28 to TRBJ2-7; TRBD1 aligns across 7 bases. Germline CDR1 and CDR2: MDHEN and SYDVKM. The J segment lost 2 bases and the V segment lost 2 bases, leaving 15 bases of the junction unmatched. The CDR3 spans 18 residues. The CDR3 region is CASSLLVLRQGGAYEQYF. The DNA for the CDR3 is TGTGCCAGCAGTTTACTTGTCTTGCGACAGGGTGGGGCCTACGAGCAGTACTTC.

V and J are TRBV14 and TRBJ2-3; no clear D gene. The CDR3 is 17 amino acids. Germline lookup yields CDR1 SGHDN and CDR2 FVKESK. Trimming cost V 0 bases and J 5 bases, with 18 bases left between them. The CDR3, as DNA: TGTGCCAGCAGCCAAGATTACGGCAGTCAAAAAGGAGATACGCAGTATTTT. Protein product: CASSQDYGSQKGDTQYF.

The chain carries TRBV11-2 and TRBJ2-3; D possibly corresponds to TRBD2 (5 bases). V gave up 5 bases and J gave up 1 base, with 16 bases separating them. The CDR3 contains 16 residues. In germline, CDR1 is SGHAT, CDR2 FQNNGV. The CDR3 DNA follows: TGTGCCAGCAGCAAAGGTGGTAGCGCCCGCACAGATACGCAGTATTTT. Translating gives CASSKGGSARTDTQYF.

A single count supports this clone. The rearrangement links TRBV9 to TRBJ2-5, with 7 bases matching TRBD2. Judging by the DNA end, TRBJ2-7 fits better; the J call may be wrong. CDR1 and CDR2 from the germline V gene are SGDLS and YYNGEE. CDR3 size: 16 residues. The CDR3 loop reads CASSVVPASGYYEQYF. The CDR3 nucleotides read TGTGCCAGCAGCGTAGTCCCGGCTAGCGGCTACTACGAGCAGTACTTC.

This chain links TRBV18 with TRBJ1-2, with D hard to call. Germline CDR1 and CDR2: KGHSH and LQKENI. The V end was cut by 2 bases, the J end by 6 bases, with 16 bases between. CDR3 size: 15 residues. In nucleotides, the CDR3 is TGTGCCAGCTCACCATCACGGACCGGTGGAGATGGCTACACCTTC. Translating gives CASSPSRTGGDGYTF.

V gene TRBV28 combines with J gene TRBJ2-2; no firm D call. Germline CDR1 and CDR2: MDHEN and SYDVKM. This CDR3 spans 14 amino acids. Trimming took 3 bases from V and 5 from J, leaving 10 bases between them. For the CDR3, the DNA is TGTGCCAGCAGTTTGGGTGGTGCGACCGGGGAGCTGTTTTTT. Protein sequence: CASSLGGATGELFF.